This passage covers 6 T cell receptor beta chains from one sample sequenced in a study of CD8 T cells in cerebrospinal fluid in Alzheimer's disease. TCRdb reprocessed the 10x single-cell sequencing reads, with one entry per CDR3 protein and no DNA. Its clone listing holds some 970 distinct CDR3 sequences. The specimen was cerebrospinal fluid. The receptors derive from a human donor in good health.

This clonotype is labeled medium-sized (0.01 to 0.1%) based on frequency. The rearrangement uses TRBV29-1 and TRBJ1-1. The germline V gene has CDR1 SQVTM and CDR2 ANQGSEA. This CDR3 has 11 residues. The chain's CDR3 is CSAKSPGEAFF.

This chain links TRBV25-1 with TRBJ2-7; TCRdb's D call of TRBD1 is untestable without DNA. Germline CDR1 reads MGHDK; CDR2 reads SYGVNS. CDR3 length equals 14 residues. CDR3 sequence reads: CASSDGTGGHEQYF.

This clonotype is classed as large (0.1 to 1%) by frequency. The chain recombines TRBV5-5 with TRBJ1-6; TCRdb proposes TRBD1, but this gene call is untestable without DNA. This CDR3 region has 16 residues. Germline CDR1 is SGHKS and CDR2 is YYEKEE (reference sequence). The CDR3 region is CASSLDTDRVRSPLHF.

The chain recombines TRBV6-6 with TRBJ2-1; the D call of TRBD2 rests on TCRdb alone, since no DNA is present to check it. The germline V gene encodes CDR1 MNHNY and CDR2 SVGAGI (reference sequence). The CDR3 loop spans 17 amino acids. CDR3 loop: CASSYPTGTRPPAEQFF.

According to its frequency, this clonotype is medium-sized. The chain carries TRBV5-1 and TRBJ1-1; checking the TCRdb D call of TRBD1 is not possible without DNA. In germline, CDR1 is SGHRS, CDR2 YFSETQ. This CDR3 spans 13 amino acids. CDR3 amino acids: CASSAQGVTEAFF.

V gene TRBV5-6 combines with J gene TRBJ2-7. Germline values: CDR1 SGHDT, CDR2 YYEEEE. The CDR3 length is 13 residues. The CDR3 spells CASSLGVSYEQYF.